This T cell receptor beta chain was identified in a study of shared clonotypes between healthy human individuals. Study at large: Donor composition was a couple of women and a few men, aged 18 to 49. CD8 memory received one plate per donor, CD8 naive two, CD4 memory three and CD4 naive three.

V was cut by 1 base and J by 1 base, with 15 bases left in between. Germline CDR1 is SGHNT and CDR2 is YENEEA. The CDR3 sequence is 17 residues long. Study conclusions and caveats: Shared clonotypes across all four donors exceeded non-shared ones in generation probability. Compared with memory subsets, naive subsets generally had larger estimated richness.

Produced via immunoSEQ multiplex PCR; TCRdb's table is partial and in-frame only. This sample has millions of clones, with over 85% found just once. Note on this clone: Its antigen is not known.

Sequenced input: naive CD4+ T cells sorted from blood. Sample subset: CD45RA+ positively selected. The clonotype was recovered from a man younger than 35 in good health. The V gene is TRBV11-3, the J gene TRBJ2-3, with a weak D call TRBD2 (6 bases). The CDR3 protein is CASSLGSWRGGTDTQYF. CDR3 nucleotide sequence: TGTGCCAGCAGCTTAGGGTCATGGCGGGGTGGCACAGATACGCAGTATTTT.